This TCR beta chain was profiled in a study of shared clonotypes between healthy human individuals. Study overall: Sampling drew on donors who were a couple of women and a few men aged 18 to 49. The study used three CD4 naive, three CD4 memory, two CD8 naive and one CD8 memory plate per donor. Points from the study as a whole: Naive CD4 clonotypes were shared across several donors at roughly 5%.

With regard to this clone: Its specificity is not known. Just one base apart from a much larger clone, this may be a read error. The same CDR3 also results from other DNA sequences found in this sample.

Clones were read by immunoSEQ multiplex PCR, and TCRdb kept only the in-frame ones, dropping some. This sample carries around 2.3 million clones, approximately 96% of them seen once, and the ten largest clones take roughly 0.13%. Every contributor of samples was a Caucasian grown-up residing in Nashville, Tennessee. The junction had 2 bases not matched to a gene; V was cut back by 3 bases and J by 3 bases. Germline CDR1 SGHRS, CDR2 YFSETQ. CDR3 length: 13 residues. This receptor was taken from a man younger than 30 in good health. The J gene is TRBJ1-2, the V gene TRBV5-1, with 7 bases matching TRBD1. The sample was naive CD4+ T cells sorted from blood. Noted subset: CD45RA+ positively selected. The DNA for the CDR3 is TGCGCCAGCAGCTCAACAGGGGACTATGGCTACACCTTC. As protein: CASSSTGDYGYTF. Combining the CDR3 with reference TRBV5-1 and TRBJ1-2 gives the whole variable domain KAGVTQTPRYLIKTRGQQVTLSCSPISGHRSVSWYQQTPGQGLQFLFEYFSETQRNKGNFPGRFSGRQFSNSRSEMNVSTLELGDSALYLCASSSTGDYGYTFGSGTRLTVV.